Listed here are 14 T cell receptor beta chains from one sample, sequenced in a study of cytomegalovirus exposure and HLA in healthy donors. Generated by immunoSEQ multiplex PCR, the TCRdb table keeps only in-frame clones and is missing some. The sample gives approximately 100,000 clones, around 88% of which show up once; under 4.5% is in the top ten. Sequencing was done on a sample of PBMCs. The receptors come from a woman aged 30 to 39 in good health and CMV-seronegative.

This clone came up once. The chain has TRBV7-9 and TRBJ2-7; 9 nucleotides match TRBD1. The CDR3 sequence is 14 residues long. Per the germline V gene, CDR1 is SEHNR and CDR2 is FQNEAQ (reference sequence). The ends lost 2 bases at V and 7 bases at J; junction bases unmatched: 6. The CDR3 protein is CASSLPGQGREQYF. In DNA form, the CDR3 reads TGTGCCAGCAGCTTACCGGGACAGGGAAGGGAGCAGTACTTC. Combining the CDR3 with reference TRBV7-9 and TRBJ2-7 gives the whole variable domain DTGVSQNPRHKITKRGQNVTFRCDPISEHNRLYWYRQTLGQGPEFLTYFQNEAQLEKSRLLSDRFSAERPKGSFSTLEIQRTEQGDSAMYLCASSLPGQGREQYFGPGTRLTVT.

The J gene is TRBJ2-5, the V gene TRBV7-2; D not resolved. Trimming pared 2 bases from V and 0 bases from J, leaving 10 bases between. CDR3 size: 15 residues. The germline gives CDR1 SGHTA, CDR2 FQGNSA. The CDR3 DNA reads TGTGCCAGCAGCTTAAACCCCGGGTACCAAGAGACCCAGTACTTC. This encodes CASSLNPGYQETQYF.

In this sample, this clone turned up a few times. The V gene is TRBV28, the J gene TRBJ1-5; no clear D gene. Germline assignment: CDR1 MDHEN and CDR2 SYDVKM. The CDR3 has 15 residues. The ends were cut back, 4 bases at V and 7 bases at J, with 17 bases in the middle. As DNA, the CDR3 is TGTGCCAGCAGTTCGACCGACGGCACAGTCCAGCCCCAGCATTTT. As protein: CASSSTDGTVQPQHF.

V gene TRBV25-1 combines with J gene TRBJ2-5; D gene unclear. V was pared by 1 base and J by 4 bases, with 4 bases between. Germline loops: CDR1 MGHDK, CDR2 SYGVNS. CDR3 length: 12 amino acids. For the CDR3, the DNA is TGTGCCAGCAGTGAATGGGCAGAGACCCAGTACTTC. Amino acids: CASSEWAETQYF. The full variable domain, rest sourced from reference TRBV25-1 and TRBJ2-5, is EADIYQTPRYLVIGTGKKITLECSQTMGHDKMYWYQQDPGMELHLIHYSYGVNSTEKGDLSSESTVSRIRTEHFPLTLESARPSHTSQYLCASSEWAETQYFGPGTRLLVL.

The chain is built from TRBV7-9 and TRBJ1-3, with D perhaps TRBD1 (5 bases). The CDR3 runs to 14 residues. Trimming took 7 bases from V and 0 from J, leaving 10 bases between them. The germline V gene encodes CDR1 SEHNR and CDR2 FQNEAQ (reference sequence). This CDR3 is CASMWGDSGNTIYF. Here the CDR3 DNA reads TGTGCCAGCATGTGGGGGGACTCTGGAAACACCATATATTTT.

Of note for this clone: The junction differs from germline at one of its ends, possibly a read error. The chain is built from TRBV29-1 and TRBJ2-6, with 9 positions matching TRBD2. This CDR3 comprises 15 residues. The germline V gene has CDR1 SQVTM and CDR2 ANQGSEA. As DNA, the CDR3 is TGCAGCGCTGCGGGAGGGTCCTCTGGGGCCAACGTCCCGACTTTC. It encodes CSAAGGSSGANVPTF.

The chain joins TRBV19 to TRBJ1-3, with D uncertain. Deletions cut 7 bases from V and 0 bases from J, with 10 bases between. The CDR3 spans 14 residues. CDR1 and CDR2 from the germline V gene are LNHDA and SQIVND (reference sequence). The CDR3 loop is CASNREVSGNTIYF. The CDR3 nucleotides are TGTGCCAGTAACCGGGAAGTCTCTGGAAACACCATATATTTT.

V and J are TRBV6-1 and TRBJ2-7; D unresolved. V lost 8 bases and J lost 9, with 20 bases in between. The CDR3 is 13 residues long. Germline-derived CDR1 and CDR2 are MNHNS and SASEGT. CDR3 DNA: TGTGCCAGCGCGGTAGAAACCCAAAATCCGCAGTACTTC. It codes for CASAVETQNPQYF.

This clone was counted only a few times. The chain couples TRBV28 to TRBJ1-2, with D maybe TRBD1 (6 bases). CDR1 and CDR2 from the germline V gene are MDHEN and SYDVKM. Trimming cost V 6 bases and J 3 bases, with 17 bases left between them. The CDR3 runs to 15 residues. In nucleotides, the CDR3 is TGTGCCAGCAGCCAAGGTGCAGGGGACCACTATGGCTACACCTTC. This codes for CASSQGAGDHYGYTF.

DNA for the CDR3: TGTGCCAGCCGGACAGGGGCCGGGAACACTGAAGCTTTCTTT. Translated, it gives CASRTGAGNTEAFF. The rearrangement joins TRBV6-1 to TRBJ1-1; 9 nucleotides agree with TRBD1. Per germline, CDR1 MNHNS and CDR2 SASEGT. Trimming took 8 bases from V and 1 from J; bases not matched to a gene: 5. The CDR3 consists of 14 residues.

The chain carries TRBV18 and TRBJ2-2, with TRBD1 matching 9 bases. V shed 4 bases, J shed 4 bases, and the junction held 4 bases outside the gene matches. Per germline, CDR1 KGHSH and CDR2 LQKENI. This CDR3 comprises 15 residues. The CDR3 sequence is CASSQGTGTTGELFF. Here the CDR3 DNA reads TGTGCCAGCTCACAAGGGACAGGGACCACCGGGGAGCTGTTTTTT.

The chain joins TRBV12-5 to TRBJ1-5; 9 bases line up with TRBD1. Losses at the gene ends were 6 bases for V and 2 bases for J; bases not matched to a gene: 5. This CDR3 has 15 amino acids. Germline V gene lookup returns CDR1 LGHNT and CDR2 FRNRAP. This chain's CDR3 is CASGSRDRGNQPQHF. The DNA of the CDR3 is TGTGCTAGTGGCTCAAGGGACAGGGGCAATCAGCCCCAGCATTTT.

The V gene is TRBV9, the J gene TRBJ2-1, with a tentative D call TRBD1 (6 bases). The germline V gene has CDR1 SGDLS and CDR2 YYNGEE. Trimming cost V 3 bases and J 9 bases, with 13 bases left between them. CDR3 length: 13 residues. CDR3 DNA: TGTGCCAGCAGCGGAACAGGGCGCCGTGAGCAGTTCTTC. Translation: CASSGTGRREQFF.

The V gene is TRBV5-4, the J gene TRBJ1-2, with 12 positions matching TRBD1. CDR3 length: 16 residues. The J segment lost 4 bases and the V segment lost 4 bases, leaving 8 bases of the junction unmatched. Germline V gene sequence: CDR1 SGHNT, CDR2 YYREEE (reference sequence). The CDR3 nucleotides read TGTGCCAGCAGCCCGGCCGGGACAGGGGGCAGCTATGGCTACACCTTC. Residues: CASSPAGTGGSYGYTF.